This T cell receptor (beta chain) was recorded in a study of shared clonotypes between healthy human individuals. The CDR3 loop spans 16 amino acids. Germline assignment: CDR1 SGDLS and CDR2 YYNGEE. V was clipped by 0 bases and J by 5 bases; unmatched bases: 5. Clones were read by immunoSEQ multiplex PCR, and TCRdb kept only the in-frame ones, dropping some. Among roughly 2,500,000 clones listed, approximately 94% were seen once. The chain carries TRBV9 and TRBJ1-2, with 12 bases identical to TRBD1. Material for sequencing was naive CD4+ T cells from PBMCs. Regarding subset: CD45RA+ positively selected. The sequence was obtained from a man between 18 and 29 years old in good health. Some clones in this sample may be carry-over from other donors' samples. Written as DNA, the CDR3 is TGTGCCAGCAGCGTAGCGAGGGGACAGGGGGCTTATGGCTACACCTTC. As protein: CASSVARGQGAYGYTF.